The 8 T cell receptor beta chains listed next were all sequenced from one sample in a study of OX40 agonist ivuxolimab in advanced cancers. The repertoire was sequenced with immunoSEQ multiplex PCR; TCRdb's copy has only in-frame clones and lacks some. The table shows approximately 60,000 clones, with approximately 84% occurring only once. The material sequenced was CD4+ or CD8+ T cells sorted from blood, taken in a trial of the OX40 agonist ivuxolimab. The source is an adult with an advanced solid tumor such as melanoma, head and neck, liver or kidney cancer.

The rearrangement joins TRBV10-3 to TRBJ1-1, with 7 bases lining up with TRBD1. The trim removed 7 bases at V and 3 bases at J, leaving 5 bases unmatched. In germline, CDR1 is ENHRY, CDR2 SYGVKD. The CDR3 covers 13 residues. The CDR3 region has the DNA TGTGCCATCAAAGGGGGCGCGGACACTGAAGCTTTCTTT. Its protein product is CAIKGGADTEAFF.

The DNA of the CDR3 is TGTGCCAGCAGCTTAGCCCCCCGGGGGGTGACAGATACGCAGTATTTT. Amino acids: CASSLAPRGVTDTQYF. The genes are TRBV7-3 and TRBJ2-3, with 7 positions matching TRBD2. Germline trimming cut 2 bases from V and 3 bases from J; bases unmatched to any gene: 8. Germline CDR1 and CDR2: SGHTA and FQGTGA. The CDR3 loop spans 16 amino acids.

The J gene is TRBJ1-1, the V gene TRBV27, with D perhaps matching TRBD1 (6 bases). The CDR3 length is 17 residues. The germline V and J ends were trimmed by 6 bases and 1 base, with 21 bases remaining between them. Germline V gene data show CDR1 as MNHEY and CDR2 as SMNVEV (reference sequence). CDR3 protein: CASREGQSRFRNTEAFF. The CDR3 DNA is TGTGCCAGCAGAGAAGGACAGTCCAGGTTTCGGAACACTGAAGCTTTCTTT.

This clone occurred once. The chain links TRBV11-2 to TRBJ2-3, with a possible D match to TRBD2 (6 bases). The CDR3 is 13 amino acids. CDR1 and CDR2 from the germline V gene are SGHAT and FQNNGV. V was cut by 1 base and J by 5 bases, with 7 bases left in between. The CDR3 DNA is TGTGCCAGCAGCTTAGCTAGCGTAGATACGCAGTATTTT. Its translation is CASSLASVDTQYF.

The chain combines TRBV19 with TRBJ1-5; no clear D. Trimming took 4 bases from V and 7 from J, leaving 20 bases between them. The CDR3 covers 16 residues. Germline V CDR1 and CDR2: LNHDA, SQIVND (reference sequence). CDR3 protein: CASSKLGSAVQQPQHF. CDR3 nucleotide sequence: TGTGCCAGTAGTAAATTGGGCAGTGCCGTCCAACAGCCCCAGCATTTT.

The chain uses TRBV5-1 and TRBJ2-3; TRBD1 agrees at 8 bases. CDR1 and CDR2 (germline): SGHRS, YFSETQ. The CDR3 loop spans 15 amino acids. J was trimmed by 0 bases and V by 6 bases; bases with no gene match: 6. The CDR3 reads CASTERTGSTDTQYF. As DNA, the CDR3 is TGCGCCAGCACCGAGCGGACAGGGAGCACAGATACGCAGTATTTT.

V and J are TRBV30 and TRBJ1-1; D is possibly TRBD1 (5 bases). Germline V gene lookup returns CDR1 GTSNPN and CDR2 SVGIG (reference sequence). Trimming cost V 0 bases and J 7 bases, with 12 bases left between them. The CDR3 loop spans 13 amino acids. DNA for the CDR3: TGTGCCTGGAGTGTACTAAGGGGCATTGAAGCTTTCTTT. Translation gives CAWSVLRGIEAFF.

There are a few counts of this clone. This chain uses TRBV7-2 with TRBJ2-5; TRBD1 aligns across 8 bases. The CDR3 loop spans 14 amino acids. From germline, CDR1 is SGHTA and CDR2 FQGNSA. V lost 5 bases to trimming and J lost 2 bases; unmatched junction nucleotides: 4. CDR3 in amino acids: CASSVTGGQETQYF. The CDR3, as DNA: TGTGCCAGCAGCGTTACAGGGGGACAAGAGACCCAGTACTTC.